Listed here are 10 T cell receptor beta chains from one sample, sequenced in a study of T cells in localized non-small cell lung cancer. The protocol was immunoSEQ multiplex PCR, while the TCRdb copy is restricted to in-frame clones and leaves out a portion. The sample has 130,000 or so clones, roughly 90% seen once; the top ten hold around 1.5%. The input for sequencing was peripheral blood, taken before any cancer treatment. The origin of the receptors is an older female donor with stage I lung adenocarcinoma.

The J gene is TRBJ2-5, the V gene TRBV15; 8 positions match TRBD2. Per germline, CDR1 LNHNV and CDR2 YYDKDF (reference sequence). The CDR3 is 15 amino acids. The V segment lost 2 bases and the J segment 5 bases; nucleotides outside the gene matches: 7. The CDR3 loop reads CATSRSRAGDETQYF. As DNA, the CDR3 is TGTGCCACCAGCAGATCCCGAGCGGGAGACGAGACCCAGTACTTC.

The chain carries TRBV28 and TRBJ1-1; weak D call: TRBD1 (6 bases). This CDR3 has 15 residues. Per germline, CDR1 MDHEN and CDR2 SYDVKM. V lost 7 bases to trimming and J lost 0 bases, with 15 bases between them. The CDR3 nucleotides are TGTGCCAGCAATCTACGACAGGAGATGAACACTGAAGCTTTCTTT. Protein product: CASNLRQEMNTEAFF.

This sequence joins TRBV15 and TRBJ2-3; TRBD2 might be the D (5 bases). The germline V gene encodes CDR1 LNHNV and CDR2 YYDKDF (reference sequence). This CDR3 has 14 amino acids. Trimming pared 0 bases from V and 5 bases from J, leaving 9 bases between. CDR3 coding DNA: TGTGCCACCAGCAGAGATCCCCGGGAAGATACGCAGTATTTT. Residues: CATSRDPREDTQYF.

Here the CDR3 reads CASSADRNQPQHF. The DNA of the CDR3 is TGTGCCAGCAGTGCAGACAGGAATCAGCCCCAGCATTTT. The chain is built from TRBV2 and TRBJ1-5, with TRBD1 as a possible D gene (6 bases). Germline loops: CDR1 SNHLY, CDR2 FYNNEI. Trimming pared 4 bases from V and 4 bases from J, leaving 8 bases between. The CDR3 consists of 13 residues.

V is TRBV15 and J is TRBJ2-7; 10 nucleotides align to TRBD2. V lost 1 base to trimming and J lost 7 bases; unmatched junction nucleotides: 7. Germline V gives CDR1 LNHNV, CDR2 YYDKDF (reference sequence). The CDR3 consists of 15 residues. CDR3 residues: CATSRVLAGVNEQYF. The CDR3 region has the DNA TGTGCCACCAGCAGAGTCCTAGCGGGAGTTAATGAGCAGTACTTC.

This rearrangement joins TRBV19 to TRBJ2-3; D call uncertain. There are 13 residues in the CDR3. Looked up from germline, CDR1 is LNHDA and CDR2 is SQIVND (reference sequence). V dropped 4 bases and J dropped 4 bases, with 9 bases sitting between them. The CDR3 region is CASSKLGADTQYF. The DNA for the CDR3 is TGTGCCAGTAGTAAGCTCGGCGCAGATACGCAGTATTTT.

V gene TRBV27 combines with J gene TRBJ2-1, with D possibly being TRBD1 or TRBD2 (5 bases each). The CDR3 spans 12 residues. Germline values: CDR1 MNHEY, CDR2 SMNVEV (reference sequence). Trimming left V 5 bases short and J 9 bases short, with 11 bases between. CDR3 loop: CASSLGTPEQFF. CDR3 DNA: TGTGCCAGCAGTCTGGGGACCCCTGAGCAGTTCTTC.

The chain carries TRBV7-2 and TRBJ2-2; tentatively, D is TRBD2 (5 bases). V gave up 3 bases and J gave up 6 bases, with 11 bases separating them. The CDR3 covers 14 residues. From germline, CDR1 is SGHTA and CDR2 FQGNSA. The CDR3: CASSLVSSPGELFF. As DNA, the CDR3 is TGTGCCAGCAGCTTGGTGTCTAGCCCCGGGGAGCTGTTTTTT.

The chain links TRBV2 to TRBJ1-2; 10 bases fit TRBD1. Germline V lookup: CDR1 SNHLY, CDR2 FYNNEI. The V gene end was trimmed by 4 bases and the J gene end by 4 bases; junction bases not matched to a gene: 6. The CDR3 is 15 amino acids. CDR3 loop: CASSARDRGGYGYTF. The CDR3 DNA follows: TGTGCCAGCAGTGCCCGGGACAGGGGTGGCTATGGCTACACCTTC.

The chain recombines TRBV6-1 with TRBJ2-5; 7 bases are shared with TRBD1. CDR1 and CDR2 from the germline V gene are MNHNS and SASEGT. The CDR3 length is 13 residues. Trimming cost V 4 bases and J 5 bases; bases outside gene matches: 4. The CDR3 region is CASSGGQLETQYF. The CDR3 DNA follows: TGTGCCAGCAGTGGGGGACAGCTTGAGACCCAGTACTTC.